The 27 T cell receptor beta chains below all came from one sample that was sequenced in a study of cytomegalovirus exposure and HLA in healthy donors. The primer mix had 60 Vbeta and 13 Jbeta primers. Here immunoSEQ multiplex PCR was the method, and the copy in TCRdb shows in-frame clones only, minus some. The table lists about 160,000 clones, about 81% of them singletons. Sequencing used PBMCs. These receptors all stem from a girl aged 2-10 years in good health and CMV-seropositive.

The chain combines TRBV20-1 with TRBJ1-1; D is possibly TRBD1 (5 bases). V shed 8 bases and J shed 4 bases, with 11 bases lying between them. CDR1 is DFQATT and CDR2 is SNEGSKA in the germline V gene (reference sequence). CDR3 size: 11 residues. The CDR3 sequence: CSSRARTEAFF. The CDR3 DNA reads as TGCAGTTCCAGGGCGCGCACTGAAGCTTTCTTT.

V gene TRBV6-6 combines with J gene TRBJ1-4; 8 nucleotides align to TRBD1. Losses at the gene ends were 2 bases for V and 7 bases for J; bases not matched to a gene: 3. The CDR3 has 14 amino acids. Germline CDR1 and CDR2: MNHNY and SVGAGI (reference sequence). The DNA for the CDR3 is TGTGCCAGCAGTTACGGACAGGGAGCTGAAAAACTGTTTTTT. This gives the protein CASSYGQGAEKLFF.

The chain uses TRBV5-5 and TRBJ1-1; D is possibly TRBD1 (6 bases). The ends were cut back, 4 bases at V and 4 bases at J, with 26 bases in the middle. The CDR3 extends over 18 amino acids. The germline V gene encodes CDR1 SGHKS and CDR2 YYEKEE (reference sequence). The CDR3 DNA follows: TGTGCCAGCAGCCGCACTAACAGGGTGTTCCGTGGCGGCACTGAAGCTTTCTTT. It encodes CASSRTNRVFRGGTEAFF.

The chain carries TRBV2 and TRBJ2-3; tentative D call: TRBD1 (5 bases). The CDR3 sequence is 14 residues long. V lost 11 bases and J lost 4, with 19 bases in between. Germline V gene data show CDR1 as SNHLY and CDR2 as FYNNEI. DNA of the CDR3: TGTGCCGGCTGGGGCGCTGCTTGGGCAGATACGCAGTATTTT. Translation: CAGWGAAWADTQYF.

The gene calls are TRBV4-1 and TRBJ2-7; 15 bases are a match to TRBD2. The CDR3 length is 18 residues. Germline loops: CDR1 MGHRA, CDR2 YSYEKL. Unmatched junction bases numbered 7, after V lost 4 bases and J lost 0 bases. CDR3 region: CASSPGLAGGLTSYEQYF. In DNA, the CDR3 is TGCGCCAGCAGCCCGGGACTAGCGGGAGGCCTTACCTCCTACGAGCAGTACTTC.

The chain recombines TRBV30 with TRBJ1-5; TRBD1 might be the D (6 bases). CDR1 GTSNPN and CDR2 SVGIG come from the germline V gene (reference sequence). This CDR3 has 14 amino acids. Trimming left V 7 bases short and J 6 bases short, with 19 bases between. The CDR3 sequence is CASQDEGGFQPQHF. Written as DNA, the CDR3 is TGTGCCTCGCAGGACGAGGGGGGGTTTCAGCCCCAGCATTTT. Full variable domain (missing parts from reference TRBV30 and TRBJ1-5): SQTIHQWPATLVQPVGSPLSLECTVEGTSNPNLYWYRQAAGRGLQLLFYSVGIGQISSEVPQNLSASRPQDRQFILSSKKLLLSDSGFYLCASQDEGGFQPQHFGDGTRLSIL.

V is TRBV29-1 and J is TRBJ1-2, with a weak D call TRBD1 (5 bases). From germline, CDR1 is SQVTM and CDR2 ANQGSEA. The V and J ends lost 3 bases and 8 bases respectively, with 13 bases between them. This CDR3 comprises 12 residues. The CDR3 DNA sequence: TGCAGCGTTGAGGGCGGGGGTTGCGGCTACACCTTC. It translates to CSVEGGGCGYTF.

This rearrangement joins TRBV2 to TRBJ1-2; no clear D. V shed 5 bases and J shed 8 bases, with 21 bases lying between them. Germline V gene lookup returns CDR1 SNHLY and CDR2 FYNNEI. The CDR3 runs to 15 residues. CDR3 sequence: CASSPSLFSTIGYTF. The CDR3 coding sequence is TGTGCCAGCAGTCCATCGCTTTTTTCCACTATCGGCTACACCTTC.

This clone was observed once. This chain's CDR3 is CATSRDRGVVYGYTF. The CDR3 coding sequence is TGTGCCACCAGCAGAGATCGGGGGGTTGTCTATGGCTACACCTTC. The genes are TRBV15 and TRBJ1-2; weak D call: TRBD1 (5 bases). Germline CDR1 LNHNV, CDR2 YYDKDF (reference sequence). Trimming stripped 0 bases from V and 4 bases from J, with 12 bases between. The CDR3 consists of 15 residues.

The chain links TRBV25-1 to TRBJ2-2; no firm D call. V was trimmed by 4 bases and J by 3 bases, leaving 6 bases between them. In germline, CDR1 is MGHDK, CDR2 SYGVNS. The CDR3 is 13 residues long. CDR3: CASSATYTGELFF. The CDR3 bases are TGTGCCAGCAGTGCTACTTACACCGGGGAGCTGTTTTTT.

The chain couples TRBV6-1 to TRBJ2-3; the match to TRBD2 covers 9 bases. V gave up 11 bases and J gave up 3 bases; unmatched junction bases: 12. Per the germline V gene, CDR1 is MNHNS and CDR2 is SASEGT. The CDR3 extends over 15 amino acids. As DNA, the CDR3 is TGTGCCTCCTCACTAGCGGGCAAGGGGACAGATACGCAGTATTTT. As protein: CASSLAGKGTDTQYF.

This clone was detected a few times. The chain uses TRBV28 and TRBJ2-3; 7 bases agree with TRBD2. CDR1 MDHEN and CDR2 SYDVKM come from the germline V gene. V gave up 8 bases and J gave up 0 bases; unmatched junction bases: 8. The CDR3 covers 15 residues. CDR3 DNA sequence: TGTGCCAGCCGGGAGGAAGGCGCTAGCACAGATACGCAGTATTTT. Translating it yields CASREEGASTDTQYF.

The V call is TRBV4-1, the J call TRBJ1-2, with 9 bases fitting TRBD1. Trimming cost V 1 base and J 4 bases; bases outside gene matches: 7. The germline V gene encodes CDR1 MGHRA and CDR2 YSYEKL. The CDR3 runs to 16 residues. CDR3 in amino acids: CASSQGDRADTYGYTF. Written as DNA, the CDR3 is TGCGCCAGCAGCCAAGGGGACAGGGCGGACACCTATGGCTACACCTTC.

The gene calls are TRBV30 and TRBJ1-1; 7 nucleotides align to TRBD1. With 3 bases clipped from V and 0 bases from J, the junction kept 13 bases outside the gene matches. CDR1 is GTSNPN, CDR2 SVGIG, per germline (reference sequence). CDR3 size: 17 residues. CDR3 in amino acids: CAWRTLHWTGLNTEAFF. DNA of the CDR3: TGTGCCTGGAGGACTCTACACTGGACAGGTTTGAACACTGAAGCTTTCTTT.

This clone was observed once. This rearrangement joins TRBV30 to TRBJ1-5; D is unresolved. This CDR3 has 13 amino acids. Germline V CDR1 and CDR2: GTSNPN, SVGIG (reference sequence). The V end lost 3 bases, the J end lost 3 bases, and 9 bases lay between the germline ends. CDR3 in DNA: TGTGCCTGGAGGGCGGGGATCAATCAGCCCCAGCATTTT. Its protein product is CAWRAGINQPQHF.

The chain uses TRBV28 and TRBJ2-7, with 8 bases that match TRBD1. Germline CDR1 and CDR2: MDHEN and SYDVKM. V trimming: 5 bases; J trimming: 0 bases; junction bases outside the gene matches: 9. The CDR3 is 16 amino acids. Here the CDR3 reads CASSDTGTGTSYEQYF. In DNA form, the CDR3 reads TGTGCCAGCAGTGACACCGGGACAGGCACCTCCTACGAGCAGTACTTC.

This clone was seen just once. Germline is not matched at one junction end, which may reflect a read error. The CDR3 sequence is CAWSNWYYGYPF. In DNA, the CDR3 is TGTGCCTGGTCGAACTGGTACTATGGCTACCCCTTC. J is TRBJ1-2 and V is TRBV30; D is unresolved. Germline V gene lookup returns CDR1 GTSNPN and CDR2 SVGIG (reference sequence). The CDR3 runs to 12 residues.

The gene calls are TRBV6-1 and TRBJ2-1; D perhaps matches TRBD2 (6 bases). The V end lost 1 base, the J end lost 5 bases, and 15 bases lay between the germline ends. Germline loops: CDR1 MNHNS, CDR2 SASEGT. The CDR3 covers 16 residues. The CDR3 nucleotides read TGTGCCAGCAGTGAAGTTTCGGGCGCGGGACACAATGAGCAGTTCTTC. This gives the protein CASSEVSGAGHNEQFF.

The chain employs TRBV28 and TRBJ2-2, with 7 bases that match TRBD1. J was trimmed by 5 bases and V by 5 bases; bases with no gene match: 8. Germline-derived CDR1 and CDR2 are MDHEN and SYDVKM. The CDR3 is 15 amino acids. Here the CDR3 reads CASSLQGRRTGELFF. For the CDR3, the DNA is TGTGCCAGCAGTCTACAGGGGCGTAGGACCGGGGAGCTGTTTTTT.

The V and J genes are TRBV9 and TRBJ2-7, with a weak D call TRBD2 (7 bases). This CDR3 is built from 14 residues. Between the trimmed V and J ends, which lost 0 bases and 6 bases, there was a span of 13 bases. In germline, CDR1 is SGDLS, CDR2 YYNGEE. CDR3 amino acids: CASSVDGGGGEQYF. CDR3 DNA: TGTGCCAGCAGCGTAGATGGGGGAGGGGGCGAGCAGTACTTC. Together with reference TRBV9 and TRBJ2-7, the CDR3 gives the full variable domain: DSGVTQTPKHLITATGQRVTLRCSPRSGDLSVYWYQQSLDQGLQFLIQYYNGEERAKGNILERFSAQQFPDLHSELNLSSLELGDSALYFCASSVDGGGGEQYFGPGTRLTVT.

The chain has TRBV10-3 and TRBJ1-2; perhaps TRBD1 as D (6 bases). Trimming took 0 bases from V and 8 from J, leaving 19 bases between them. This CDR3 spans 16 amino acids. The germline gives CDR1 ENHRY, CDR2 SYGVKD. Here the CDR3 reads CAISESYSGRGGGYTF. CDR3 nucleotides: TGTGCCATCAGTGAGTCGTATTCAGGGCGAGGGGGAGGCTACACCTTC.

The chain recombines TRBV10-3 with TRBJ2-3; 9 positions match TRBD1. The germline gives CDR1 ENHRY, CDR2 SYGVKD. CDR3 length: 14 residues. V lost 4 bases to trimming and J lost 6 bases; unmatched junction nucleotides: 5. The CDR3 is CAISGQGDADTQYF. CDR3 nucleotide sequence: TGTGCCATCAGTGGACAGGGGGACGCGGATACGCAGTATTTT.

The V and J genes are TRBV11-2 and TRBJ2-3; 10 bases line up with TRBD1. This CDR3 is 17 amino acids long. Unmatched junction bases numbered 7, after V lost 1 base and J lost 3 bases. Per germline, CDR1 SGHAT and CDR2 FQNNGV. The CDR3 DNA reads TGTGCCAGCAGCTTAGGGCGGACAGGGGGTTGGACAGATACGCAGTATTTT. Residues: CASSLGRTGGWTDTQYF.

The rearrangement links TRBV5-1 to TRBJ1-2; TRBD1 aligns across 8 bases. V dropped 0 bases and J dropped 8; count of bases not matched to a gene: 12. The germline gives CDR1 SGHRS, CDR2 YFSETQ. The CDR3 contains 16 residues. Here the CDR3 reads CASSLATRQGTGGYTF. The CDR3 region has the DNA TGCGCCAGCAGCTTGGCCACCCGACAGGGGACCGGAGGCTACACCTTC.

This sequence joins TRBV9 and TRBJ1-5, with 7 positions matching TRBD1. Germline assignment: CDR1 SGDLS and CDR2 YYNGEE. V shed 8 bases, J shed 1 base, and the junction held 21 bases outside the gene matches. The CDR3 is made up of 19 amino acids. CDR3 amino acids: CARPQFKGGDRVSNQPQHF. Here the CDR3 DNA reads TGTGCCAGACCTCAGTTTAAGGGGGGAGACAGGGTAAGCAATCAGCCCCAGCATTTT.

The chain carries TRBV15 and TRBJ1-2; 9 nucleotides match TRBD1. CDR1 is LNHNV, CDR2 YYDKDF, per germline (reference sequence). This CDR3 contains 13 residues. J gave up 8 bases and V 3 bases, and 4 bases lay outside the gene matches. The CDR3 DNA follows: TGTGCCACCAGCAGGGGACAGGGTCGGGGCTACACCTTC. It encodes CATSRGQGRGYTF.

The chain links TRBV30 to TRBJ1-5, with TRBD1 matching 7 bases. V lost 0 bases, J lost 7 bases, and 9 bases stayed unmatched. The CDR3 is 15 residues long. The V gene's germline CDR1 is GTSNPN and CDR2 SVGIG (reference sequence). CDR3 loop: CAWSVPRGSGQPQHF. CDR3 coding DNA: TGTGCCTGGAGTGTACCCAGGGGGTCGGGACAGCCCCAGCATTTT.